The following is a TCR beta chain sequence with its context. What it binds is not known. The data are from a study of cytomegalovirus exposure and HLA in healthy donors. The wider study: Of the donors genotyped, 398 in all, 80% to 85% fell in the Caucasian-associated ancestry cluster. General study points: Highly shared variants forming one cluster were likely a sequencing artifact.

As for the donors, each was a healthy bone marrow donor. The study ran its PCR with 60 Vbeta and 13 Jbeta primers. Assay used: immunoSEQ multiplex PCR; TCRdb lists only in-frame clones, some missing. Of approximately 150,000 clones in the sample, about 84% were seen once. The ends were cut back, 3 bases at V and 4 bases at J, with 19 bases in the middle. Germline-derived CDR1 and CDR2 are SQVTM and ANQGSEA. This CDR3 region has 16 residues. This chain links TRBV29-1 with TRBJ2-1; D possibly corresponds to TRBD2 (6 bases). What was sequenced was PBMCs. The TCR was taken from a male donor in good health and CMV-seronegative. The CDR3 DNA reads TGCAGCGTTGAGGGTCAACGGGAGACATCTTACAATGAGCAGTTCTTC. The encoded protein is CSVEGQRETSYNEQFF.